Below, 21 T cell receptor beta chains from the same sample are listed, as sequenced in a study of T cells in women clearing cervical HPV infection (dated by TCRdb to the late 2010s). Libraries were made using the immunoSEQ multiplex PCR assay. Here the immuneACCESS table is served through TCRdb, limited to in-frame sequences with V and J called. Missing clones are a known gap in these copies; in checked studies unresolved V genes cover under half, and the rest lacks a known reason. The sample's table covers about 48,000 clones. Roughly 1.6% of the sample lies in the top ten. Specimen: blood buffy coat. The receptors shown here come from a woman between 18 and 70 years old with a cervical HPV16 infection that either progressed to CIN3+ or cleared (not recorded which).

For this clone: Read coverage stops 3 residues before the CDR3 terminus; the germline J gene supplies the remainder. The chain employs TRBV29-1 and TRBJ2-3; the D gene is possibly TRBD2 (6 bases). V lost 3 bases and J lost 5, with 12 bases in between. The CDR3 contains 13 residues. CDR1 is SQVTM, CDR2 ANQGSEA, per germline. This CDR3 reads CSVDRLALDTQYF. Partial CDR3 DNA: TGCAGCGTTGACCGGCTAGCGCTAGATACG.

A word on this clone: The read gets to within 3 residues of the CDR3 end, and the germline J gene fills in the rest. The gene calls are TRBV19 and TRBJ1-5, with 10 bases that match TRBD1. Unmatched junction bases numbered 14, after V lost 4 bases and J lost 5 bases. The CDR3 extends over 18 amino acids. Germline V lookup: CDR1 LNHDA, CDR2 SQIVND (reference sequence). CDR3 DNA, as far as it was read: TGTGCCAGTAGTACAACGACAGGGGGCGCAGCGGGCTATCAGCCC. Translation gives CASSTTTGGAAGYQP. The whole CDR3 sequence reads CASSTTTGGAAGYQPQHF.

Concerning this clone: The CDR3 end is not reached by the read, which stops 3 residues before it; the germline J gene fills it in. The chain couples TRBV29-1 to TRBJ1-1; 7 bases align to TRBD1. Germline V gives CDR1 SQVTM, CDR2 ANQGSEA. There are 13 residues in the CDR3. The V segment lost 4 bases and the J segment 4 bases; nucleotides outside the gene matches: 6. The covered CDR3 bases are TGCAGCGTTGCCCAGACAGGGACCACTGAA. Its translation is CSVAQTGTTE. The entire CDR3 protein reads CSVAQTGTTEAFF.

For this clone: Read data end 3 residues before the CDR3 end; the end is taken from the germline J gene. V usage is TRBV20-1 and J usage is TRBJ1-1, with TRBD1 as a possible D gene (6 bases). CDR1 is DFQATT, CDR2 SNEGSKA, per germline (reference sequence). This CDR3 has 13 residues. Trimming shortened V by 3 bases and J by 4 bases, and 12 bases separated the two germline ends. CDR3 sequence reads: CSASRGWTTEAFF. CDR3 DNA, as far as it was read: TGCAGTGCTAGTAGGGGGTGGACCACTGAA.

Note on this clone: With the read ending 3 residues before the CDR3 end, the germline J gene is used to fill in that end. This chain joins TRBV28 and TRBJ2-7; D remains ambiguous. Between the trimmed V and J ends, which lost 5 bases and 3 bases, there was a span of 5 bases. Germline V gives CDR1 MDHEN, CDR2 SYDVKM. There are 11 residues in the CDR3. The CDR3: CASSLYYEQYF. The CDR3 bases that were read are TGTGCCAGCAGTCTCTACTACGAG.

Details on this clone: The read ends 3 residues early relative to the CDR3; the germline J gene fills the gap. The chain joins TRBV20-1 to TRBJ2-7, with TRBD2 matching over 9 bases. This CDR3 spans 15 amino acids. Germline V gene sequence: CDR1 DFQATT, CDR2 SNEGSKA (reference sequence). V gave up 3 bases and J gave up 3 bases; unmatched junction bases: 9. The DNA read from the CDR3 is TGCAGTGCTAGTCCCTTCGGGACTAGCAGCTACGAG. Its translation is CSASPFGTSSYE. The entire CDR3 reads CSASPFGTSSYEQYF.

On this clone itself: Sequencing ends 3 residues short of the CDR3 end; the germline J gene provides the rest. The V gene is TRBV7-6, the J gene TRBJ1-2, with 12 positions matching TRBD1. The CDR3 contains 16 residues. Germline lookup yields CDR1 SGHVS and CDR2 FNYEAQ. After removal of 5 bases from V and 4 bases from J, the junction contained 8 bases not matched to a gene. The CDR3 is CASSPEPGQGAYGYTF. The sequenced CDR3 bases are TGTGCCAGCAGCCCAGAACCGGGACAGGGGGCCTATGGC.

Regarding this clone: The read stops 3 residues short of the end of the CDR3; the missing end is completed from the germline J gene. This sequence joins TRBV30 and TRBJ1-5; 12 bases align to TRBD1. With V trimmed by 5 bases and J by 6 bases, 14 bases remained unmatched. This CDR3 is built from 17 residues. The germline gives CDR1 GTSNPN, CDR2 SVGIG (reference sequence). Incomplete CDR3 DNA: TGTGCCTGGTCCCGGGACAGGGGGCTGATGGGAGGTCAGCCC. It encodes CAWSRDRGLMGGQP. The whole CDR3 sequence reads CAWSRDRGLMGGQPQHF.

Details on this clone: The CDR3 goes on 3 residues after the read ends, and that part is filled in from the germline J gene. V usage is TRBV5-5 and J usage is TRBJ2-7; 10 positions match TRBD1. The CDR3 contains 15 residues. J was trimmed by 2 bases and V by 4 bases; bases with no gene match: 6. The germline CDR1 and CDR2 sequences are SGHKS and YYEKEE (reference sequence). The DNA read from the CDR3 is TGTGCCAGCAGCCGTAGCGGACAGGGGGCCTACGAG. It translates to CASSRSGQGAYE. The CDR3 in its entirety is CASSRSGQGAYEQYF.

CDR3 DNA, as far as it was read: TGTGCCAGCAGCTTAGATCAGGGGCAAGAGACC. Amino acid sequence: CASSLDQGQET. The entire CDR3 sequence reads CASSLDQGQETQYF. The J gene is TRBJ2-5, the V gene TRBV11-3, with a possible D match to TRBD1 (6 bases). From the germline J gene comes the end of the CDR3, since the read stops 3 residues before it. Germline lookup yields CDR1 SGHNT and CDR2 YENEEA. The V and J ends lost 0 bases and 2 bases respectively, with 7 bases between them. CDR3 size: 14 residues.

A note on this clone: The read ends 3 residues shy of where the CDR3 ends; the end is completed using the germline J gene. The chain has TRBV15 and TRBJ1-2; possible D gene TRBD1, 6 bases. The V end lost 6 bases, the J end lost 6 bases, and 14 bases lay between the germline ends. Germline V lookup: CDR1 LNHNV, CDR2 YYDKDF (reference sequence). The CDR3 totals 13 residues. CDR3 DNA, as far as it was read: TGTGCCACCAGAAGGAGGACAGAAAATGGC. Translated, it gives CATRRRTENG. The full CDR3 protein is CATRRRTENGYTF.

Points on this clone: Read data end 3 residues before the CDR3 end; the end is taken from the germline J gene. The chain links TRBV5-1 to TRBJ2-1; TRBD1 matches at 7 bases. CDR3 size: 15 residues. The germline gives CDR1 SGHRS, CDR2 YFSETQ. V lost 0 bases and J lost 2; bases outside the gene matches: 2. The covered CDR3 bases are TGCGCCAGCAGCTTGGCCGGGACAGCCTACAATGAG. As protein: CASSLAGTAYNE. The entire CDR3 protein reads CASSLAGTAYNEQFF.

Worth noting for this clone: The read comes to an end 3 residues before the CDR3 does, leaving the germline J gene to fill in the end. The J gene is TRBJ2-1, the V gene TRBV7-9; TRBD2 agrees at 7 bases. From germline, CDR1 is SEHNR and CDR2 FQNEAQ (reference sequence). V lost 5 bases, J lost 4 bases, and 5 bases stayed unmatched. The CDR3 loop spans 14 amino acids. CDR3 amino acids: CASSQTSSYNEQFF. CDR3 DNA (partial): TGTGCCAGCAGCCAGACTAGCAGTTACAATGAG.

With respect to this clone: The CDR3 end is not reached by the read, which stops 3 residues before it; the germline J gene fills it in. This sequence joins TRBV5-1 and TRBJ2-4; D gene ambiguous. The CDR3 contains 13 residues. Germline V gene lookup returns CDR1 SGHRS and CDR2 YFSETQ. The sequenced CDR3 bases are TGCGCCAGCAGCTTGGAAGTTCTTACTGAT. This codes for CASSLEVLTD. The full-length CDR3 reads as CASSLEVLTDQYF.

As regards this clone: The read comes to an end 3 residues before the CDR3 does, leaving the germline J gene to fill in the end. V and J are TRBV11-2 and TRBJ1-2; weak D call: TRBD1 (5 bases). CDR1 and CDR2 from the germline V gene are SGHAT and FQNNGV. CDR3 length equals 15 residues. V was trimmed by 5 bases and J by 7 bases, leaving 20 bases between them. The part of the CDR3 DNA that was read is TGTGCCAGCAGCCGACCGATCGACCTGACAGCTGGC. Translated: CASSRPIDLTAG. The CDR3 in its entirety is CASSRPIDLTAGYTF.

A remark on this clone: The sequenced fragment ends 3 residues before the CDR3 boundary, so the rest is inferred from the germline J gene. The sample holds other DNA sequences that translate to the same CDR3. The chain is built from TRBV7-9 and TRBJ1-1, with a tentative D call TRBD1 (6 bases). CDR3 length equals 13 residues. The V gene lost 5 bases and the J gene lost 4 bases, with 11 bases spanning the gap. Germline lookup yields CDR1 SEHNR and CDR2 FQNEAQ (reference sequence). The sequenced part of the CDR3 DNA is TGTGCCAGCAGCCCGCAGGGGCTCACTGAA. Translation gives CASSPQGLTE. The whole CDR3 protein reads CASSPQGLTEAFF.

Comments on this clone: The CDR3 is cut off 3 residues early in the read; its end comes from the germline J gene. This chain links TRBV19 with TRBJ2-1; TRBD2 matches 11 bases. V trimming: 1 base; J trimming: 5 bases; junction bases outside the gene matches: 10. This CDR3 is 18 amino acids long. Germline lookup yields CDR1 LNHDA and CDR2 SQIVND (reference sequence). Here the CDR3 reads CASSIGVGLGLADNEQFF. Incomplete CDR3 DNA: TGTGCCAGTAGTATAGGGGTCGGTTTGGGACTAGCGGACAATGAG.

A note on this clone: From the germline J gene comes the end of the CDR3, since the read stops 3 residues before it. This chain uses TRBV29-1 with TRBJ2-1; TRBD2 matches at 10 bases. This CDR3 is 16 amino acids long. The V gene's germline CDR1 is SQVTM and CDR2 ANQGSEA. The trim removed 0 bases at V and 4 bases at J, leaving 6 bases unmatched. The CDR3 region is CSVEDHDSGGYNEQFF. The sequenced CDR3 bases are TGCAGCGTTGAAGATCATGATAGCGGGGGGTACAATGAG.

Regarding this clone: Coverage ceases 3 residues before the CDR3 finishes, and the germline J gene fills in the end. The chain couples TRBV7-2 to TRBJ2-1; 15 bases are shared with TRBD2. The CDR3 covers 18 residues. Germline CDR1 and CDR2: SGHTA and FQGNSA. The V gene end was trimmed by 0 bases and the J gene end by 6 bases; junction bases not matched to a gene: 6. CDR3 residues: CASSLASGTSGGPNEQFF. The part of the CDR3 DNA that was read is TGTGCCAGCAGCTTAGCGTCCGGGACTAGCGGGGGGCCCAATGAG. Combining the CDR3 with reference TRBV7-2 and TRBJ2-1 gives the whole variable domain GAGVSQSPSNKVTEKGKDVELRCDPISGHTALYWYRQSLGQGLEFLIYFQGNSAPDKSGLPSDRFSAERTGGSVSTLTIQRTQQEDSAVYLCASSLASGTSGGPNEQFFGPGTRLTVL.

Points on this clone: The sequenced fragment ends 3 residues before the CDR3 boundary, so the rest is inferred from the germline J gene. This sequence joins TRBV5-6 and TRBJ2-5, with D possibly being TRBD1 (6 bases). This CDR3 region has 14 residues. Trimming took off 6 bases at V and 5 bases at J, with 17 bases between the two ends. Germline lookup yields CDR1 SGHDT and CDR2 YYEEEE. The CDR3 region is CASILQGFGETQYF. The sequenced CDR3 bases are TGTGCCAGCATCCTTCAGGGGTTTGGGGAGACC.

Points on this clone: The sequenced fragment ends 3 residues before the CDR3 boundary, so the rest is inferred from the germline J gene. J is TRBJ2-7 and V is TRBV12-3 or TRBV12-4, with 11 bases that match TRBD2. With 3 bases clipped from V and 3 bases from J, the junction kept 1 base outside the gene matches. CDR3 size: 14 residues. CDR3 DNA (partial): TGTGCCAGCAGTTTCGGGACTAGCGGCTACGAG. Amino acids: CASSFGTSGYE. The CDR3 reads in full as CASSFGTSGYEQYF.